This T cell receptor beta chain stems from a study of blood T cell repertoires in COVID-19 (dated by TCRdb to about 2020). Background on the whole study: Samples from collaborators originated in the United States, Italy and Spain and spanned both the acute and convalescent phases of COVID-19. The material from the prospective study consisted of cDNA or gDNA derived from T cells, B-cell-depleted T cells, or PBMCs. Deeply sampled blood TCRbeta repertoires from subjects exposed to, actively infected with, or recovered from COVID-19 were included in the dataset. The repertoires were released in a freely available public database meant as a resource for research on the immune response to SARS-CoV-2. Samples were obtained from the ongoing ImmuneRACE study (first 160 participants) and from some 1,300 subjects provided by 6 global collaborators. Sample metadata almost always included a de-identified subject ID, COVID-19 status, age in years and sex. Where available, HLA class I and class II types were taken from metadata supplied by the sample provider and were not determined by assay-based typing. Here is what the overall study found, with its caveats: The quantity of clinical and demographic metadata differed by source and by participant and was supplied without curation.

The CDR3 contains 16 residues, cysteine and phenylalanine counted. The kept DNA is CDR3 alone, 48 bases in frame from the first base. CDR1 and CDR2 are drawn from the germline V gene: LGHNA, YSLEER. V and J are truncated by 4 bases and 3 bases respectively, leaving an intervening sequence of 16 bases. TCRbeta CDR3 regions were amplified from genomic DNA by means of the immunoSEQ Assay, a bias-controlled multiplex PCR. From the authors' description of their analysis: Nucleated cell counts per sample were estimated from amplification of reference gene primers within the assay. To quantify the absolute abundance of each unique TCRbeta CDR3 rearrangement, sequence reads were collapsed and filtered. For each sample, productive Simpson clonality was calculated as the square root of Simpson's diversity index across productive rearrangements. Drawn from immuneACCESS, this table holds only the in-frame rearrangements with V and J called that TCRdb kept. Clones are partly lost; checked studies trace under half to an unresolved V gene and leave the rest unexplained. The DNA gave D and trimming, while V, J and clone size come from that table. This sample has 80,000 to 100,000 clones in its table, and 74% of those were observed once. 3% to 4% of the sample is held by the ten biggest clonotypes.

One collaborating source in Seattle enrolled patients while the patients were actively infected and followed the patients over time throughout the course of disease. Whole blood was collected in K2EDTA tubes by collaborating institutions according to the institutions' own protocols. For TCRbeta analysis, collaborators shipped samples in one of three forms: frozen whole blood, isolated PBMCs, or DNA extracted from either of those sample types. This clone was observed a handful of times. Its binding antigen is unknown. No base quality information exists; no much larger clone differs at one position. The V and J segments used are TRBV4-3 and TRBJ2-1; the D gene is perhaps TRBD2, on 6 matching bases. Specimen: peripheral blood. The clonotype was recovered from a man aged 70-80 years with COVID-19, enrolled during active disease. The CDR3 reads CASSLMKTSLYNEQFF. The base sequence is TGCGCCAGCAGCCTCATGAAGACTAGTCTCTACAATGAGCAGTTCTTC.